The 32 T cell receptor beta chains below all came from one sample that was sequenced in a study of blood T cell repertoires in COVID-19. Only in-frame clones appear in the TCRdb table, and some are missing; sequencing was by immunoSEQ multiplex PCR. The sample includes approximately 200,000 clones, about 86% of them seen just once. Sequencing used PBMCs or T cells enriched from blood (not recorded which). These receptors were collected from a woman aged 30 to 39 who had been exposed to COVID-19.

This clone was seen a few times. At the DNA level, this CDR3 is encoded by other sequences in the same sample as well. The chain uses TRBV3-1 (or the pseudogene TRBV3-2) and TRBJ2-7; 8 nucleotides match TRBD1. After removal of 1 base from V and 1 base from J, the junction contained 0 bases not matched to a gene. The germline V gene encodes CDR1 LGHDT and CDR2 YNNKEL (reference sequence). This CDR3 is 14 amino acids long. The CDR3 is CASSQGQGSYEQYF. DNA for the CDR3: TGTGCCAGCAGCCAAGGACAGGGGTCCTACGAGCAGTACTTC.

The chain joins TRBV19 to TRBJ1-5; TRBD1 is a possible D gene (5 bases). Germline CDR1 and CDR2: LNHDA and SQIVND (reference sequence). The CDR3 covers 15 residues. V lost 5 bases and J lost 5, with 16 bases in between. CDR3 loop: CASSPLGGSHQPQHF. CDR3 DNA: TGTGCCAGTAGTCCCCTCGGGGGATCTCATCAGCCCCAGCATTTT.

The chain carries TRBV14 and TRBJ2-3; 9 bases fit TRBD2. The V and J ends lost 0 bases and 0 bases, in that order; junction bases with no gene match: 7. Per germline, CDR1 SGHDN and CDR2 FVKESK. CDR3 size: 18 residues. Here the CDR3 DNA reads TGTGCCAGCAGCCAAGACGGTCCGCGGGGGGGAAGCACAGATACGCAGTATTTT. Translating it yields CASSQDGPRGGSTDTQYF.

The chain is built from TRBV2 and TRBJ1-2; 8 bases line up with TRBD1. V was clipped by 7 bases and J by 3 bases; unmatched bases: 7. Looked up from germline, CDR1 is SNHLY and CDR2 is FYNNEI. This CDR3 has 14 amino acids. The CDR3 protein is CASTEQGGHYGYTF. The CDR3 region has the DNA TGTGCCAGCACAGAACAGGGGGGCCACTATGGCTACACCTTC.

This chain joins TRBV6-4 and TRBJ2-2; D gene uncertain. Trimming cost V 6 bases and J 0 bases, with 8 bases left between them. This CDR3 has 14 amino acids. Per the germline V gene, CDR1 is MRHNA and CDR2 is SNTAGT. CDR3 region: CASRSSSNTGELFF. DNA of the CDR3: TGTGCCAGCAGAAGCTCCTCGAACACCGGGGAGCTGTTTTTT.

This chain connects TRBV4-1 to TRBJ1-6, with D possibly being TRBD1 (6 bases). Per the germline V gene, CDR1 is MGHRA and CDR2 is YSYEKL. Trimming took off 0 bases at V and 7 bases at J, with 13 bases between the two ends. CDR3 length: 16 residues. CDR3 nucleotide sequence: TGCGCCAGCAGCCAAGAGAACAACAGGGAGAATTCACCCCTCCACTTT. Translated, it gives CASSQENNRENSPLHF.

The V gene is TRBV3-1 (or the pseudogene TRBV3-2), the J gene TRBJ1-6; no definite D call. Per the germline V gene, CDR1 is LGHDT and CDR2 is YNNKEL (reference sequence). This CDR3 contains 14 residues. The germline V and J ends were trimmed by 6 bases and 6 bases, with 12 bases remaining between them. The CDR3 bases are TGTGCCAGCAGAGCACAGCCACCTAATTCACCCCTCCACTTT. Amino acid sequence: CASRAQPPNSPLHF.

This rearrangement joins TRBV4-2 to TRBJ1-2, with unresolved D. Germline-derived CDR1 and CDR2 are LGHNA and YNFKEQ. V was cut by 0 bases and J by 7 bases, with 9 bases left in between. The CDR3 loop spans 13 amino acids. The CDR3 DNA reads TGTGCCAGCAGCCAAGACAGTTCGGGTGGCTACACCTTC. As protein: CASSQDSSGGYTF.

The chain uses TRBV19 and TRBJ2-1, with 8 bases matching TRBD2. Per germline, CDR1 LNHDA and CDR2 SQIVND (reference sequence). The CDR3 consists of 15 residues. The ends lost 3 bases at V and 7 bases at J; junction bases unmatched: 8. CDR3: CASSIPKRGRNEQFF. The CDR3 region has the DNA TGTGCCAGTAGTATCCCCAAGCGGGGGAGGAATGAGCAGTTCTTC.

The chain couples TRBV27 to TRBJ2-2; TRBD2 matches at 14 bases. The CDR3 spans 17 residues. In germline, CDR1 is MNHEY, CDR2 SMNVEV (reference sequence). V gave up 5 bases and J gave up 4 bases; unmatched junction bases: 6. The DNA for the CDR3 is TGTGCCAGCAGTGCCCGACTAGCGGGGGGGCCCACCGGGGAGCTGTTTTTT. Translated: CASSARLAGGPTGELFF.

This clone was counted a few times. CDR3 residues: CASRPSDRGFPGANVLTF. As DNA, the CDR3 is TGTGCCAGCAGACCCTCGGACAGGGGGTTCCCTGGGGCCAACGTCCTGACTTTC. The rearrangement joins TRBV5-6 to TRBJ2-6; 10 bases map to TRBD1. Trimming took 5 bases from V and 2 from J; bases not matched to a gene: 10. Germline values: CDR1 SGHDT, CDR2 YYEEEE. The CDR3 sequence is 18 residues long.

The chain recombines TRBV10-3 with TRBJ2-1; 11 nucleotides line up with TRBD2. J gave up 6 bases and V 4 bases, and 5 bases lay outside the gene matches. CDR3 length equals 15 residues. Germline lookup yields CDR1 ENHRY and CDR2 SYGVKD. The CDR3 sequence is CAISVLAGGLNEQFF. CDR3 DNA sequence: TGTGCCATCAGTGTTCTAGCGGGGGGTCTCAATGAGCAGTTCTTC.

The V and J genes are TRBV19 and TRBJ2-3; 7 nucleotides agree with TRBD1. Germline trimming cut 3 bases from V and 4 bases from J; bases unmatched to any gene: 10. Germline assignment: CDR1 LNHDA and CDR2 SQIVND (reference sequence). The CDR3 runs 16 residues. CDR3 loop: CASSMRPRGGADTQYF. CDR3 coding DNA: TGTGCCAGTAGTATGAGGCCCCGAGGGGGCGCAGATACGCAGTATTTT. Based on the CDR3 plus reference TRBV19 and TRBJ2-3, the full variable domain is DGGITQSPKYLFRKEGQNVTLSCEQNLNHDAMYWYRQDPGQGLRLIYYSQIVNDFQKGDIAEGYSVSREKKESFPLTVTSAQKNPTAFYLCASSMRPRGGADTQYFGPGTRLTVL.

The gene calls are TRBV25-1 and TRBJ2-1; D is perhaps TRBD2 (6 bases). Germline CDR1 is MGHDK and CDR2 is SYGVNS. The CDR3 spans 14 residues. The ends were cut back, 6 bases at V and 2 bases at J, with 11 bases in the middle. Written as DNA, the CDR3 is TGTGCCAGCAGCGGGAGTTTGCCCTACAATGAGCAGTTCTTC. It is translated as CASSGSLPYNEQFF.

The rearrangement links TRBV18 to TRBJ2-1; 9 nucleotides agree with TRBD1. The CDR3 is 14 amino acids. The junction had 7 bases not matched to a gene; V was cut back by 3 bases and J by 10 bases. Per the germline V gene, CDR1 is KGHSH and CDR2 is LQKENI. The CDR3 nucleotides are TGTGCCAGCTCACCCCGGGACAGGGCCAACGAGCAGTTCTTC. Translation: CASSPRDRANEQFF.

Written as DNA, the CDR3 is TGTGCCAGCAGCTTAGCGGCAGGCAGAGGGCGATCCTATAATTCACCCCTCCACTTT. Its translation: CASSLAAGRGRSYNSPLHF. This chain links TRBV7-2 with TRBJ1-6; the D is unclear. The germline V gene encodes CDR1 SGHTA and CDR2 FQGNSA. CDR3 length: 19 residues. V was clipped by 0 bases and J by 1 base, with 16 bases between them.

This chain connects TRBV7-8 to TRBJ1-2, with TRBD1 matching 7 bases. J lost 8 bases, V lost 5 bases, and 14 bases had no gene match. The CDR3 runs to 15 residues. CDR1 is SGHVS and CDR2 is FQNEAQ in the germline V gene. In nucleotides, the CDR3 is TGTGCCAGCAGCCCTGCGACAGGGCGCGCAGGGGGCTACACCTTC. This sequence encodes CASSPATGRAGGYTF.

The V and J genes are TRBV7-3 and TRBJ2-5; the D gene is possibly TRBD2 (7 bases). Germline assignment: CDR1 SGHTA and CDR2 FQGTGA. V was clipped by 2 bases and J by 5 bases, with 15 bases between them. The CDR3 contains 15 residues. The CDR3 loop is CASSLQSGGWETQYF. DNA for the CDR3: TGTGCCAGCAGCTTACAATCGGGGGGCTGGGAGACCCAGTACTTC.

This clone is a singleton in its sample. This chain uses TRBV29-1 with TRBJ1-5; TRBD1 matches 10 bases. The CDR3 covers 15 residues. V shed 3 bases and J 5 bases; nucleotides not matched to a gene: 7. CDR1 is SQVTM, CDR2 ANQGSEA, per germline. CDR3: CSVDVGGTGDQPQHF. The DNA for the CDR3 is TGCAGCGTTGACGTCGGCGGGACAGGGGATCAGCCCCAGCATTTT.

The chain is built from TRBV12-3 or TRBV12-4 and TRBJ2-7, with D possibly matching TRBD2 (5 bases). V lost 2 bases and J lost 8, with 10 bases in between. This CDR3 has 12 amino acids. Written as DNA, the CDR3 is TGTGCCAGCAGTTTAAGAGGGATCCAGCAGTACTTC. Protein: CASSLRGIQQYF.

CDR3 sequence (DNA): TGTGCCAGCAGTGTAGAGGGTCATTCACCCCTCCACTTT. Amino acid sequence: CASSVEGHSPLHF. The V and J genes are TRBV2 and TRBJ1-6; D is uncertain. V gave up 4 bases and J gave up 8 bases, with 9 bases separating them. Germline V gene lookup returns CDR1 SNHLY and CDR2 FYNNEI. The CDR3 consists of 13 residues. The full variable domain, completed using reference TRBV2 and TRBJ1-6, is EPEVTQTPSHQVTQMGQEVILRCVPISNHLYFYWYRQILGQKVEFLVSFYNNEISEKSEIFDDQFSVERPDGSNFTLKIRSTKLEDSAMYFCASSVEGHSPLHFGNGTRLTVT.

The chain joins TRBV9 to TRBJ2-2, with TRBD1 as a possible D gene (6 bases). Between the trimmed V and J ends, which lost 4 bases and 1 base, there was a span of 11 bases. This CDR3 contains 15 residues. The germline V gene has CDR1 SGDLS and CDR2 YYNGEE. As DNA, the CDR3 is TGTGCCAGCAGCCTCGGGACACTGAACACCGGGGAGCTGTTTTTT. It encodes CASSLGTLNTGELFF.

Regarding this clone: The junction does not match germline at one end; this may be a read error. This rearrangement joins TRBV19 to TRBJ1-2; 8 bases match TRBD1. CDR3 length equals 16 residues. Germline lookup yields CDR1 LNHDA and CDR2 SQIVND (reference sequence). The CDR3 is CASSVEFGQGLQGYTF. The CDR3 DNA follows: TGTGCCAGTAGTGTAGAGTTCGGACAGGGTCTACAAGGCTACACCTTC.

The rearrangement uses TRBV12-3 or TRBV12-4 and TRBJ2-3; D call uncertain. The CDR3 extends over 12 amino acids. The V end was cut by 5 bases, the J end by 2 bases, with 5 bases between. The chain's CDR3 is CASSIYTDTQYF. The CDR3 DNA sequence: TGTGCCAGCAGTATCTACACAGATACGCAGTATTTT.

The chain is built from TRBV19 and TRBJ2-7; 8 positions match TRBD1. The CDR3 contains 13 residues. The germline V gene encodes CDR1 LNHDA and CDR2 SQIVND (reference sequence). V shed 6 bases and J 4 bases; nucleotides not matched to a gene: 5. DNA for the CDR3: TGTGCCAGTAGCAAGGGACAGGTATACGAGCAGTACTTC. Amino acids: CASSKGQVYEQYF. Using reference TRBV19 and TRBJ2-7 for the parts outside the CDR3, the full variable domain is DGGITQSPKYLFRKEGQNVTLSCEQNLNHDAMYWYRQDPGQGLRLIYYSQIVNDFQKGDIAEGYSVSREKKESFPLTVTSAQKNPTAFYLCASSKGQVYEQYFGPGTRLTVT.

The chain links TRBV19 to TRBJ2-1; a possible D gene is TRBD2 (5 bases). Trimming removed 4 bases from V and 6 bases from J, with 16 bases in between. This CDR3 is built from 15 residues. Germline CDR1 and CDR2: LNHDA and SQIVND (reference sequence). The CDR3 sequence: CASSTPRGFGNEQFF. The CDR3 coding sequence is TGTGCCAGTAGTACCCCACGGGGATTCGGCAATGAGCAGTTCTTC.

The J gene is TRBJ2-5, the V gene TRBV18, with a weak D call TRBD2 (5 bases). The CDR3 length is 13 residues. V was trimmed by 2 bases and J by 5 bases, leaving 9 bases between them. The V gene's germline CDR1 is KGHSH and CDR2 LQKENI. CDR3 nucleotide sequence: TGTGCCAGCTCACCAGGACTGGGGGAGACCCAGTACTTC. Residues: CASSPGLGETQYF.

This chain uses TRBV10-1 with TRBJ2-7; 9 nucleotides agree with TRBD2. Germline loops: CDR1 WNHNN, CDR2 SYGVQD (reference sequence). The V gene end was trimmed by 3 bases and the J gene end by 0 bases; junction bases not matched to a gene: 3. The CDR3 totals 15 residues. In DNA, the CDR3 is TGCGCCAGCAGTGATAGCGGGGGCCTCTCCTACGAGCAGTACTTC. Its protein product is CASSDSGGLSYEQYF.

The chain combines TRBV5-5 with TRBJ1-4, with 7 bases identical to TRBD1. Germline CDR1 and CDR2: SGHKS and YYEKEE (reference sequence). The CDR3 runs 14 residues. The trim removed 4 bases at V and 3 bases at J, leaving 3 bases unmatched. The CDR3 spells CASSQQGSNEKLFF. The DNA for the CDR3 is TGTGCCAGCAGCCAACAGGGGTCTAATGAAAAACTGTTTTTT.

This sequence joins TRBV18 and TRBJ2-1; the D is unclear. CDR1 is KGHSH, CDR2 LQKENI, per germline. CDR3 length equals 13 residues. V lost 2 bases and J lost 5, with 7 bases in between. In DNA form, the CDR3 reads TGTGCCAGCTCACCATCAGAGGACAATGAGCAGTTCTTC. Residues: CASSPSEDNEQFF.

J is TRBJ1-2 and V is TRBV11-2; tentatively, D is TRBD1 (6 bases). CDR3 length: 15 residues. Germline loops: CDR1 SGHAT, CDR2 FQNNGV. Trimming pared 5 bases from V and 5 bases from J, leaving 18 bases between. CDR3 region: CASSRKSDSSYGYTF. CDR3 sequence (DNA): TGTGCCAGCAGCCGAAAATCGGACAGTTCATATGGCTACACCTTC.

The V call is TRBV18, the J call TRBJ1-1; no definite D call. This CDR3 has 13 amino acids. Germline V gene sequence: CDR1 KGHSH, CDR2 LQKENI. The V and J ends lost 2 bases and 0 bases respectively, with 4 bases between them. Here the CDR3 reads CASSPGMNTEAFF. CDR3 nucleotide sequence: TGTGCCAGCTCACCAGGCATGAACACTGAAGCTTTCTTT.